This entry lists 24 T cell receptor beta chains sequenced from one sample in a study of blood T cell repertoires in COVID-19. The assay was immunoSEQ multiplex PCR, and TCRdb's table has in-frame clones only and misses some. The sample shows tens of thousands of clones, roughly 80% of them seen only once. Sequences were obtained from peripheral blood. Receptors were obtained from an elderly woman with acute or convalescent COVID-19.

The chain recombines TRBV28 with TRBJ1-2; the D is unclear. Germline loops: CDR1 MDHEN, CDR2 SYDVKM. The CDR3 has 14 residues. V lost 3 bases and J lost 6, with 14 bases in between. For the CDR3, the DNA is TGTGCCAGCAGTTTTCAGCGGCAACCGAATGGCTACACCTTC. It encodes CASSFQRQPNGYTF.

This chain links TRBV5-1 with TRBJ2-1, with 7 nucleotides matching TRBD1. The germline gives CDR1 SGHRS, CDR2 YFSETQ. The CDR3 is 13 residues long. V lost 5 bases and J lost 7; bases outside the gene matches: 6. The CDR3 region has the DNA TGCGCCAGCAGTCCACAGGGGTTAAATGAGCAGTTCTTC. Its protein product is CASSPQGLNEQFF.

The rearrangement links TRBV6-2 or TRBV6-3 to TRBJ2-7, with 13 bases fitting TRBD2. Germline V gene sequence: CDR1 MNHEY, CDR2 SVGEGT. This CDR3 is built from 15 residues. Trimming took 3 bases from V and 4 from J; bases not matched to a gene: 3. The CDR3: CASSYRLAGGYEQYF. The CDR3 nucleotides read TGTGCCAGCAGTTATAGACTAGCGGGAGGTTACGAGCAGTACTTC.

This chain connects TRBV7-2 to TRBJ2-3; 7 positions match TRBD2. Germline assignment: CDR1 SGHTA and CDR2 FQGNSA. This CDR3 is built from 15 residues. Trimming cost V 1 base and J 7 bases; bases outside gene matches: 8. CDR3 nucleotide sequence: TGTGCCAGCAGCTTAGGGGACGGGGGGTTGTATACGCAGTATTTT. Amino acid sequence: CASSLGDGGLYTQYF.

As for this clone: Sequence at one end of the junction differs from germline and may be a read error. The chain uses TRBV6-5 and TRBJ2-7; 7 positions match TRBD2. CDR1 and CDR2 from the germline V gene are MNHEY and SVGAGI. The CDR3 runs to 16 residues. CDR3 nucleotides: TGTGCCAGCAGTTACTCGAGGCTAGCGGCTCCCTACAAGCAGTACTTC. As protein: CASSYSRLAAPYKQYF.

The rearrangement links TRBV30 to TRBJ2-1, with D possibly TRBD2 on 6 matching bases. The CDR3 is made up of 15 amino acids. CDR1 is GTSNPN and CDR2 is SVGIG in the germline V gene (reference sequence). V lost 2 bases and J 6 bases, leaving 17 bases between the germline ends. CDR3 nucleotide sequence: TGTGCCTGGAGTCAGGAGGGTTCGTTCGGCAATGAGCAGTTCTTC. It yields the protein CAWSQEGSFGNEQFF.

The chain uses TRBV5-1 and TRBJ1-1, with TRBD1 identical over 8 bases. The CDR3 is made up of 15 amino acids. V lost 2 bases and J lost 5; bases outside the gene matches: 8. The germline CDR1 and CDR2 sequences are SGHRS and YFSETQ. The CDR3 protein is CASSFVAGGRTEAFF. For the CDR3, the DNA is TGCGCCAGCAGCTTCGTCGCAGGGGGCAGAACTGAAGCTTTCTTT. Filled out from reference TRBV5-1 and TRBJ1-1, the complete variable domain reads KAGVTQTPRYLIKTRGQQVTLSCSPISGHRSVSWYQQTPGQGLQFLFEYFSETQRNKGNFPGRFSGRQFSNSRSEMNVSTLELGDSALYLCASSFVAGGRTEAFFGQGTRLTVV.

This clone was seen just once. The CDR3 DNA reads TGCGCCAGCAGCTGGACAGGGGAGGATACCTACGAGCAGTACTTC. Protein sequence: CASSWTGEDTYEQYF. This rearrangement joins TRBV5-1 to TRBJ2-7; 9 bases map to TRBD1. The CDR3 is 15 residues long. Germline CDR1 reads SGHRS; CDR2 reads YFSETQ. J gave up 2 bases and V 3 bases, and 6 bases lay outside the gene matches.

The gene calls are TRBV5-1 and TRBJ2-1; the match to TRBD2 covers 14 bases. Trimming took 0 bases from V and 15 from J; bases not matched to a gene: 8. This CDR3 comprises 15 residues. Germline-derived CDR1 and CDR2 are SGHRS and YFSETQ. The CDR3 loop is CASSLAQGLAGALFF. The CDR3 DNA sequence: TGCGCCAGCAGCTTGGCCCAGGGACTAGCGGGGGCACTGTTCTTC.

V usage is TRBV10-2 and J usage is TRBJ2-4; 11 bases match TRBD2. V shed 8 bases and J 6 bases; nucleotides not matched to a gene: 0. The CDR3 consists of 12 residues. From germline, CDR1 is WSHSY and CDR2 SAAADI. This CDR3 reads CASGTSGNIQYF. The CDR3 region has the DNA TGCGCCAGCGGGACTAGCGGAAACATTCAGTACTTC.

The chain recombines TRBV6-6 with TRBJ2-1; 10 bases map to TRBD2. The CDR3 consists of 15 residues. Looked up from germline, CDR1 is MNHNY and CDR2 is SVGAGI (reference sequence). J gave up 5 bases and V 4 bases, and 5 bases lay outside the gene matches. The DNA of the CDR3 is TGTGCCAGCAGTTCGGGACTAGCGATAAACAATGAGCAGTTCTTC. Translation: CASSSGLAINNEQFF.

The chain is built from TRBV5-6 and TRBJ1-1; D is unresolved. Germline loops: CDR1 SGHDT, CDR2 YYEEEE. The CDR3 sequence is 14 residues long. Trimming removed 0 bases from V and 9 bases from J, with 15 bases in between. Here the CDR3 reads CASSLGRGTIKAFF. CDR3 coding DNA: TGTGCCAGCAGCTTGGGTCGCGGAACGATTAAAGCTTTCTTT.

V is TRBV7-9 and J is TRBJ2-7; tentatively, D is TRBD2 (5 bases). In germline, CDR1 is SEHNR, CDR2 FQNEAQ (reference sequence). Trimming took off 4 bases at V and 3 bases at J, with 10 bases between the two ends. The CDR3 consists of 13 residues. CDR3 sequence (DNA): TGTGCCAGCAGCTCTGTCGGGGACTACGAGCAGTACTTC. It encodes CASSSVGDYEQYF.

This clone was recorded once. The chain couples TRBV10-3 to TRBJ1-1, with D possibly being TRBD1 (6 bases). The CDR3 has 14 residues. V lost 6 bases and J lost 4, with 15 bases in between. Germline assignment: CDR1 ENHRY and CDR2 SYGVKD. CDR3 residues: CAISLQGIGTEAFF. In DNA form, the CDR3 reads TGTGCCATCAGCTTACAGGGAATTGGCACTGAAGCTTTCTTT.

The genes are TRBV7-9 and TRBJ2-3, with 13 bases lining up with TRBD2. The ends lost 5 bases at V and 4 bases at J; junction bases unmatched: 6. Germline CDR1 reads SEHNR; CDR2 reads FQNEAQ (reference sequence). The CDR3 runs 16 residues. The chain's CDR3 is CASSPRLAGGPDTQYF. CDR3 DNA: TGTGCCAGCAGCCCTCGACTAGCGGGGGGTCCAGATACGCAGTATTTT.

Here the CDR3 DNA reads TGTGCCAGCGAAATGGAGGGCAGGACTGAAGCTTTCTTT. Its protein product is CASEMEGRTEAFF. V and J are TRBV6-5 and TRBJ1-1; D remains unclear. From germline, CDR1 is MNHEY and CDR2 SVGAGI. Trimming took 8 bases from V and 5 from J, leaving 15 bases between them. The CDR3 is 13 residues long.

CDR3 nucleotide sequence: TGTGCCAGCAGCCGACGGGAGAATCAGCCCCAGCATTTT. Its translation: CASSRRENQPQHF. This chain links TRBV27 with TRBJ1-5; D is unresolved. Trimming stripped 6 bases from V and 4 bases from J, with 10 bases between. Germline assignment: CDR1 MNHEY and CDR2 SMNVEV (reference sequence). The CDR3 contains 13 residues.

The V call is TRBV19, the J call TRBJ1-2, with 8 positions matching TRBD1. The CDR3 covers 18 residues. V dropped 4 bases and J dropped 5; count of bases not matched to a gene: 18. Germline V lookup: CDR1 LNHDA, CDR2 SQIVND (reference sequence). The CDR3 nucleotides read TGTGCCAGTAGTAGTCGGACAGGGACATCCCGCGTGGGGTATGGCTACACCTTC. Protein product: CASSSRTGTSRVGYGYTF.

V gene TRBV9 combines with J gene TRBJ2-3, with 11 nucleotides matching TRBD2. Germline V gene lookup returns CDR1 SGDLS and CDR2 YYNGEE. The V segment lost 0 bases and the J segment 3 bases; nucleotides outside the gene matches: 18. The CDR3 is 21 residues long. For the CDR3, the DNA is TGTGCCAGCAGCGTAGAGGGGACCGCGGGGCTAGCGGGGGGAAGGACAGATACGCAGTATTTT. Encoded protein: CASSVEGTAGLAGGRTDTQYF.

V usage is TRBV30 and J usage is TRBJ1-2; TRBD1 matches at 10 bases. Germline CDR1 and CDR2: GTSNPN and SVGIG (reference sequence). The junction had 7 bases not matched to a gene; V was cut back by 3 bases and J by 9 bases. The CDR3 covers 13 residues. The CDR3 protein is CAWRTGGVQSYTF. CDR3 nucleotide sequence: TGTGCCTGGAGGACAGGGGGCGTCCAAAGCTACACCTTC.

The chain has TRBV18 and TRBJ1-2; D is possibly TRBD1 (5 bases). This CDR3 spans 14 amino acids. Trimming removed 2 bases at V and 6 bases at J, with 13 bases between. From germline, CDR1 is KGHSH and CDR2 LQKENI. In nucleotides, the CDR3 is TGTGCCAGCTCACCAGTACGCAGCAGGGATGGCTACACCTTC. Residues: CASSPVRSRDGYTF.

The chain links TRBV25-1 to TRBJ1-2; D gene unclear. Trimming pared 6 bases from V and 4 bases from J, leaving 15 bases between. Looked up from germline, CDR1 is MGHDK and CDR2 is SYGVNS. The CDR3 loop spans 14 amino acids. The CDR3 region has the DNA TGTGCCAGCAGAGGCGGTGGTTTCACCTATGGCTACACCTTC. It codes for CASRGGGFTYGYTF.

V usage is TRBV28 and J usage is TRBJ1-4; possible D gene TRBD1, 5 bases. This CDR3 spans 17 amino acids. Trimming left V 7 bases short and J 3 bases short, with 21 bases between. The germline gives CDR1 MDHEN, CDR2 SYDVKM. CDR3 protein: CASTPGRGARANEKLFF. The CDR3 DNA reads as TGTGCCAGCACCCCTGGGAGGGGTGCTAGGGCTAATGAAAAACTGTTTTTT.

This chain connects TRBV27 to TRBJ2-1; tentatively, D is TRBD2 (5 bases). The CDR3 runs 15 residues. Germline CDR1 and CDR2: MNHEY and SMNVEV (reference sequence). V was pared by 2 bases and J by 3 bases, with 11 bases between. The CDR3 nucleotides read TGTGCCAGCAGTTTAGGCGGGTTCCGCTACAATGAGCAGTTCTTC. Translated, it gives CASSLGGFRYNEQFF.